The rows below give T cell receptor beta chains drawn from one sample of a study of cytomegalovirus exposure and HLA in healthy donors. Assay: immunoSEQ multiplex PCR; the TCRdb copy retains only in-frame clones and omits some. The data hold 100,000 to 150,000 clones, with around three quarters observed a single time. The sequenced sample consisted of PBMCs. Receptors were obtained from a woman aged 50 to 60 in good health and CMV-seronegative. The CDR3 runs from the conserved cysteine through the conserved F or W. The D gene is left open where the match is weak. Clone size is not always given. Where it is, it says once, few, many or a class for expanded clones.

TRBV5-4	TRBJ1-1	NA	TRBD1	CASSPRTGIMNTEAFF	TGTGCCAGCAGCCCTCGGACAGGAATCATGAACACTGAAGCTTTCTTT
TRBV6-1	TRBJ2-6	few	TRBD1	CASSGQGSESGANVLTF	TGTGCCAGCAGTGGACAGGGCTCCGAGTCTGGGGCCAACGTCCTGACTTTC
TRBV27	TRBJ1-4	once	NA	CASGPGTSREKLFF	TGTGCCAGCGGTCCCGGGACTTCGCGGGAAAAACTGTTTTTT
TRBV27	TRBJ2-3	NA	NA	CASSPQTRSDTQYF	TGTGCCAGCAGTCCCCAGACTAGATCAGATACGCAGTATTTT
TRBV9	TRBJ2-3	NA	TRBD2	CASNIGSSGTADTQYF	TGTGCCAGCAACATAGGGTCTAGCGGGACCGCAGATACGCAGTATTTT
TRBV28	TRBJ1-5	NA	NA	CASSFLDGDWPQHF	TGTGCCAGCAGTTTTCTAGACGGGGATTGGCCCCAGCATTTT
TRBV7-2	TRBJ1-1	NA	NA	CASSLDGGDTEAFF	TGTGCCAGCAGCTTAGATGGGGGGGACACTGAAGCTTTCTTT
TRBV30	TRBJ1-5	once	TRBD1	CAWSEGDRGYQPQHF	TGTGCCTGGAGCGAAGGGGACAGGGGCTATCAGCCCCAGCATTTT
TRBV5-1	TRBJ2-7	once	TRBD1	CASSLAAVQGAYEQYF	TGCGCCAGCAGCTTGGCCGCGGTACAGGGGGCCTACGAGCAGTACTTC
TRBV10-3	TRBJ2-1	NA	TRBD2	CATGHAGGGVNEQFF	TGTGCAACCGGGCATGCGGGAGGCGGGGTCAATGAGCAGTTCTTC